This T cell receptor (beta chain) is from a study of blood T cell repertoires in COVID-19. The CDR3 consists of 13 residues. Unmatched junction bases numbered 1, after V lost 5 bases and J lost 3 bases. Germline V CDR1 and CDR2: WNHNN, SYGVQD (reference sequence). Assay used: immunoSEQ multiplex PCR; TCRdb lists only in-frame clones, some missing. The data contain hundreds of thousands of clones, less than 85% of them singletons. The clonotype comes from a woman aged 45-65 years who had recovered from COVID-19. V and J are TRBV10-1 and TRBJ2-1; TRBD2 matches 7 bases. Sequencing used PBMCs or T cells enriched from blood (not recorded which). The CDR3 here is CASSSGIYNEQFF. In DNA form, the CDR3 reads TGCGCCAGCAGTAGCGGGATCTACAATGAGCAGTTCTTC.